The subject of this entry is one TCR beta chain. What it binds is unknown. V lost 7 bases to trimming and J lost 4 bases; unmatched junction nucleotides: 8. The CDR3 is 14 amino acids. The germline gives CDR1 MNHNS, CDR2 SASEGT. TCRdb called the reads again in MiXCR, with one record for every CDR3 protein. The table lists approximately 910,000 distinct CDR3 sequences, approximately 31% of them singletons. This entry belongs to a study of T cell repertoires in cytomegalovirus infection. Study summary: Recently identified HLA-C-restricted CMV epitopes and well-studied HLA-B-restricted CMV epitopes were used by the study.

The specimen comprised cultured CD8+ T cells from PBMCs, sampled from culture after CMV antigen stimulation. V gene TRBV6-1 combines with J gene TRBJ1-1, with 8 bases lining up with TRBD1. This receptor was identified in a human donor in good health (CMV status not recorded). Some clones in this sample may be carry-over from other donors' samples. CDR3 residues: CASNTDRVGTEAFF. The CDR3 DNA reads TGTGCCAGCAATACGGACAGGGTGGGCACTGAAGCTTTCTTT.